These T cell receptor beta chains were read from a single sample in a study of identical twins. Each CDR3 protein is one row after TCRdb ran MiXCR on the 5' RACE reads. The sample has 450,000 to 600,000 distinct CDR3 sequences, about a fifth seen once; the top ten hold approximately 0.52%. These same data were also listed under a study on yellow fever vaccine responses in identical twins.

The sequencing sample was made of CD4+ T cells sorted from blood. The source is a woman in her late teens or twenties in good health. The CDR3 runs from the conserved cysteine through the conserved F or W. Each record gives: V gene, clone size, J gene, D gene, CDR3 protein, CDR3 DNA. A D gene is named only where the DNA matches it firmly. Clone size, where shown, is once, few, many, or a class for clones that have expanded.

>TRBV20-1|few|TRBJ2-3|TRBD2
CSARLAGPTDTQYF
TGCAGTGCTAGACTAGCGGGACCGACAGATACGCAGTATTTT
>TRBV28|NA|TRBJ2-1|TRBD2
CASMLSSGGHYNEQFF
TGTGCCAGCATGTTAAGTAGCGGGGGGCACTACAATGAGCAGTTCTTC
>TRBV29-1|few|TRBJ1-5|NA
CSVADPDQPQHF
TGCAGCGTAGCGGACCCCGATCAGCCCCAGCATTTT
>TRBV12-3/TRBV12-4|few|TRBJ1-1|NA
CASSLRADTTEAFF
TGTGCCAGCAGTCTTAGGGCAGATACTACTGAAGCTTTCTTT
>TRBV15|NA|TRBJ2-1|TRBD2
CATSREEAGVNEQFF
TGTGCCACCAGCAGAGAAGAAGCGGGGGTAAATGAGCAGTTCTTC
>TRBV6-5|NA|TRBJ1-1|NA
CASSYGTGPPEAFF
TGTGCCAGCAGTTACGGAACAGGGCCCCCTGAAGCTTTCTTT
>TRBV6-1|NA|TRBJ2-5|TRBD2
CASSKLLAGPRQETQYF
TGTGCCAGCAGTAAACTCCTAGCGGGGCCTCGCCAAGAGACCCAGTACTTC
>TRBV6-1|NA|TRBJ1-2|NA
CASKRETGVGYTF
TGTGCCAGCAAACGGGAGACAGGAGTGGGCTACACCTTC
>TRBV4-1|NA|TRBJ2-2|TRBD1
CASSPTYRDSSTGELFF
TGCGCCAGCAGCCCGACCTATAGGGACAGTTCCACCGGGGAGCTGTTTTTT
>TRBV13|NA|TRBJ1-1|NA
CASSLNPATTNTEAFF
TGTGCCAGCAGCTTAAACCCCGCCACAACGAACACTGAAGCTTTCTTT
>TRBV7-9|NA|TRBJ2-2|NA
CASSSASGELFF
TGTGCCAGCAGCTCTGCGTCCGGGGAGCTGTTTTTT
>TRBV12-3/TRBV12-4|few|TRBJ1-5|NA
CASSLDYGQPQHF
TGTGCCAGCAGTTTAGACTACGGTCAGCCCCAGCATTTT
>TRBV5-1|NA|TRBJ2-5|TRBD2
CASSLGSSGGFMETQYF
TGCGCCAGCAGCTTGGGGTCCAGCGGGGGTTTCATGGAGACCCAGTACTTC
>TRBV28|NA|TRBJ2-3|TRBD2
CASSSPSAGASTDTQYF
TGTGCCAGCAGTTCACCTTCAGCGGGAGCTAGCACAGATACGCAGTATTTT
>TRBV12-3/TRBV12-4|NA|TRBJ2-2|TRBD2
CATIRGLASHGELFF
TGTGCCACCATTCGGGGACTAGCGTCCCACGGGGAGCTGTTTTTT
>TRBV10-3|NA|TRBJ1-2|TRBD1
CAIRGDSANYGYTF
TGTGCCATCAGGGGGGACAGCGCGAACTATGGCTACACCTTC
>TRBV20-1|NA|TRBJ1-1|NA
CSSPPSGGTEAFF
TGCAGTTCCCCCCCGTCCGGGGGAACTGAAGCTTTCTTT
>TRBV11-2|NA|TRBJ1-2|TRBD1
CASSPTGTGSGYGYTF
TGTGCCAGCAGTCCTACCGGGACAGGGTCGGGCTATGGCTACACCTTC
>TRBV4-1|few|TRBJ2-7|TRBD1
CASSQDLGQGVLGEQYF
TGCGCCAGCAGCCAAGATCTTGGACAGGGGGTTTTGGGTGAGCAGTACTTC
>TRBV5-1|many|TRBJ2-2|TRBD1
CASMGQGITGELFF
TGCGCCAGCATGGGACAGGGAATCACCGGGGAGCTGTTTTTT
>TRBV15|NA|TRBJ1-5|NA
CATSRGARTGIQPQHF
TGTGCCACCAGCAGAGGGGCAAGAACAGGGATTCAGCCCCAGCATTTT
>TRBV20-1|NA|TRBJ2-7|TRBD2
CSARGREVYEQYF
TGCAGTGCCCGCGGGCGGGAGGTTTACGAGCAGTACTTC
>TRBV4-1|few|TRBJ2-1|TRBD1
CASSQVDRENNEQFF
TGCGCCAGCAGCCAAGTCGACAGGGAGAACAATGAGCAGTTCTTC
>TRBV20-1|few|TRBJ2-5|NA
CSATPAPQETQYF
TGCAGTGCCACCCCGGCCCCCCAAGAGACCCAGTACTTC
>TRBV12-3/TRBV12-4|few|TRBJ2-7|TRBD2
CASGPGRFYEQYF
TGTGCCAGCGGCCCCGGGAGGTTCTACGAGCAGTACTTC
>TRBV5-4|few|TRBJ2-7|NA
CASSSADRILARSPPEQYF
TGTGCCAGCAGCTCCGCAGACCGAATCTTAGCAAGATCTCCTCCCGAGCAGTACTTC
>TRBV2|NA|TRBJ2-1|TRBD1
CASSYRDSSPYNEQFF
TGTGCCAGCAGTTACAGGGACAGTTCCCCCTACAATGAGCAGTTCTTC
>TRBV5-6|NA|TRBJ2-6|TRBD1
CASSGRQGATSGANVLTF
TGTGCCAGCAGCGGGCGACAGGGGGCGACCTCTGGGGCCAACGTCCTGACTTTC
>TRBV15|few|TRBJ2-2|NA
CATSRDRRAPNTGELFF
TGTGCCACCAGCAGAGATAGGCGTGCCCCGAACACCGGGGAGCTGTTTTTT
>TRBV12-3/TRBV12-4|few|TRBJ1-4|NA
CASSREDEKLFF
TGTGCCAGCAGCAGGGAGGATGAAAAACTGTTTTTT
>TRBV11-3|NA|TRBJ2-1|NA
CASSRRGLNNEQFF
TGTGCCAGCAGCCGACGAGGACTCAACAATGAGCAGTTCTTC
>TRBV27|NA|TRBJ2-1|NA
CASSLRQAMSSYNEQFF
TGTGCCAGCAGTCTGAGACAGGCAATGAGCTCCTACAATGAGCAGTTCTTC
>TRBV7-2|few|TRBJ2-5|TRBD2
CASNRAGGYQETQYF
TGTGCCAGCAATAGAGCGGGGGGATACCAAGAGACCCAGTACTTC
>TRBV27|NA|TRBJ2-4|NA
CASGGPLGNIQYF
TGTGCCAGCGGAGGGCCTCTCGGAAACATTCAGTACTTC
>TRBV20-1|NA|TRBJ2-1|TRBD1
CSAGGFEGQGGDEQFF
TGCAGTGCTGGGGGATTTGAGGGACAGGGTGGCGATGAGCAGTTCTTC
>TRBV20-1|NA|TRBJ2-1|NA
CSAVGSTGGRNEQFF
TGCAGTGCAGTGGGTTCGACAGGAGGGAGGAATGAGCAGTTCTTC
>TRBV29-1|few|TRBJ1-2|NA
CSVESYGLSGYTF
TGCAGCGTTGAGTCTTATGGTCTTTCTGGCTACACCTTC
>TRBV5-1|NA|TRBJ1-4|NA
CASSLVAETNEKLFF
TGCGCCAGCAGCTTGGTGGCGGAAACTAATGAAAAACTGTTTTTT
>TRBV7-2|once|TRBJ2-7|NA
CASSFHGLNPSYEQYF
TGTGCCAGCAGCTTTCACGGTTTAAACCCCTCCTACGAGCAGTACTTC
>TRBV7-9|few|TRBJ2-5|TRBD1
CASCRDRVQETQYF
TGTGCCAGCTGCCGGGACAGGGTACAAGAGACCCAGTACTTC
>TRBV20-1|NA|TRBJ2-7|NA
CSALDHYEQYF
TGCAGTGCATTAGACCACTACGAGCAGTACTTC